The entry that follows covers one TCR beta chain sequence. Per germline, CDR1 SGDLS and CDR2 YYNGEE. V was clipped by 0 bases and J by 5 bases, with 11 bases between them. This CDR3 spans 14 amino acids. This record belongs to a study of blood T cell repertoires in COVID-19. Across the study: COVID-19 samples, acute and convalescent, were from the United States, Italy and Spain.

Generated by immunoSEQ multiplex PCR, the TCRdb table keeps only in-frame clones and is missing some. The data contain roughly 230,000 clones, 70% to 90% of them seen just once; the ten biggest clones take up about 6.2%. All enrollees were about 18 to 90 years old and from 24 US areas. Self-reported history from a screening survey and questionnaire set each donor's cohort. Sequencing was done on a sample of PBMCs or T cells enriched from blood (not recorded which). The rearrangement uses TRBV9 and TRBJ2-5, with D unclear. The receptor was isolated from a woman aged 45-60 years who had been exposed to COVID-19. CDR3 DNA sequence: TGTGCCAGCAGCGTAGGACTGCCTGGGGAGACCCAGTACTTC. It translates to CASSVGLPGETQYF. Complete variable domain (other parts from reference TRBV9 and TRBJ2-5): DSGVTQTPKHLITATGQRVTLRCSPRSGDLSVYWYQQSLDQGLQFLIQYYNGEERAKGNILERFSAQQFPDLHSELNLSSLELGDSALYFCASSVGLPGETQYFGPGTRLLVL.